Listed below are T cell receptor beta chains from one sample, sequenced in a study of CD8 T cells in Susac syndrome. In TCRdb, the immunoSEQ multiplex PCR reads were re-called with MiXCR into one record per CDR3 protein. Among 130,000 to 150,000 distinct CDR3 sequences listed, 95% were seen once. The sample taken for sequencing was CD4+ T cells from PBMCs. The receptors shown here come from a human donor with Susac syndrome. Both conserved end residues are part of each CDR3. D genes are given only for firm matches. Clone size is shown for a subset of rows, as once, few, many or a class of expanded clone.

-	-	14	TRBV9	TRBJ2-5	TGTGCCAGCAGCGTCCGTGGACAGCCGGAGACCCAGTACTTC	CASSVRGQPETQYF
-	-	14	TRBV15	TRBJ1-1	TGTGCCACCAGCAGAGAGCGGGGCCCCTCTGAAGCTTTCTTT	CATSRERGPSEAFF
-	-	12	TRBV18	TRBJ1-2	TGTGCCAGCTCACCGCTAGATAGTGGCTACACCTTC	CASSPLDSGYTF
TRBD2	-	13	TRBV29-1	TRBJ2-1	TGCACCATGTTGGCTAGCGGGAGTCCTGAGCAGTTCTTC	CTMLASGSPEQFF
-	-	16	TRBV20-1	TRBJ2-1	TGCAGTGCTAGAGATATGGCCCCTCTGGCCTACAATGAGCAGTTCTTC	CSARDMAPLAYNEQFF
TRBD1	-	15	TRBV2	TRBJ2-3	TGTGCCAGCAGTTTGCCGGGACAGCTAACAGATACGCAGTATTTT	CASSLPGQLTDTQYF
-	-	16	TRBV4-1	TRBJ1-4	TGCGCCAGCAGCCAAAGACCGGATGCAACTAATGAAAAACTGTTTTTT	CASSQRPDATNEKLFF
TRBD1	-	15	TRBV7-9	TRBJ2-3	TGTGCCAGCAGCTCCCCGGGACAGGGGGAAGATACGCAGTATTTT	CASSSPGQGEDTQYF
-	-	11	TRBV12-3/TRBV12-4	TRBJ1-1	TGTGCCAGCAGGGCAAACACTGAAGCTTTCTTT	CASRANTEAFF
TRBD1	-	13	TRBV28	TRBJ2-1	TGTGCCAGCAGTCCACAGGGGAACCATGAGCAGTTCTTC	CASSPQGNHEQFF
TRBD1	-	15	TRBV18	TRBJ2-7	TGTGCCAGCTCACCACGAGGGACAGGGGGCTCCGAGCAGTACTTC	CASSPRGTGGSEQYF
-	-	13	TRBV10-3	TRBJ1-5	TGTGCCATCAGTGGGTCCCCTAATCAGCCCCAGCATTTT	CAISGSPNQPQHF
-	-	13	TRBV20-1	TRBJ2-3	TGCAGTGCTAGAGATCGAGGGGCAGATACGCAGTATTTT	CSARDRGADTQYF
-	-	16	TRBV27	TRBJ2-3	TGTGCCAGCAGTTTCCCTAATCCGTGGGAGCCAGATACGCAGTATTTT	CASSFPNPWEPDTQYF
-	-	15	TRBV7-3	TRBJ2-1	TGTGCCAGCAGCCCAGATTCTGGGTCCTACAATGAGCAGTTCTTC	CASSPDSGSYNEQFF
-	-	13	TRBV29-1	TRBJ2-3	TGCAGCGTTGATACTAAATTCATGGATACGCAGTATTTT	CSVDTKFMDTQYF
TRBD1	-	15	TRBV24-1	TRBJ2-7	TGTGCCACCAGTGCTACAGGGGGCGCCTCCTACGAGCAGTACTTC	CATSATGGASYEQYF
-	-	15	TRBV28	TRBJ2-7	TGTGCCAGCAGTTTGGGGAGCTCTAGCTCCTACGAGCAGTACTTC	CASSLGSSSSYEQYF
-	-	13	TRBV12-3/TRBV12-4	TRBJ2-2	TGTGCCAGCAGTTTAGGAGGGTACGGGGAGCTGTTTTTT	CASSLGGYGELFF
-	-	18	TRBV4-1	TRBJ2-7	TGCGCCAGCAGCCAAGAAAGCAGACCAACCAAGGGGTACTACGAGCAGTACTTC	CASSQESRPTKGYYEQYF
TRBD1	-	14	TRBV19	TRBJ1-2	TGTGCCAGTAGTCCTGGGACAGCCAGATATGGCTACACCTTC	CASSPGTARYGYTF
-	-	15	TRBV6-1	TRBJ1-2	TGTGCCAGCAGTGAGAACCCCGGCGGAGGTTATGGCTACACCTTC	CASSENPGGGYGYTF
-	-	15	TRBV11-3	TRBJ2-5	TGTGCCAGCAGCTTAGGGCGCAGGGCGGAAGAGACCCAGTACTTC	CASSLGRRAEETQYF
TRBD2	-	16	TRBV6-5	TRBJ2-2	TGTGCCAGCAGTTATACCCTAGCGGGTAACACCGGGGAGCTGTTTTTT	CASSYTLAGNTGELFF
-	-	13	TRBV4-1	TRBJ1-4	TGCGCCAGCAGCCCCGGGATGGCTGAAAAACTGTTTTTT	CASSPGMAEKLFF
-	-	12	TRBV20-1	TRBJ2-2	TGCAGTGCCCCCCTCTACTCCGGGGAGCTGTTTTTT	CSAPLYSGELFF
-	-	15	TRBV3-1	TRBJ1-1	TGTGCCAGCAGCCGCCGAGGACCCAGGAACACTGAAGCTTTCTTT	CASSRRGPRNTEAFF
-	-	15	TRBV11-2	TRBJ2-5	TGTGCCAGCAGCTTAGTACCGATAATCCAAGAGACCCAGTACTTC	CASSLVPIIQETQYF
-	-	19	TRBV3-1	TRBJ2-3	TGTGCCAGCAGCCCGCGAGGAGGGGCGCGATTTGGGGTTCGAGATACGCAGTATTTT	CASSPRGGARFGVRDTQYF
-	-	13	TRBV7-9	TRBJ1-1	TGTGCCAGCAGCTTAGCGGGCGAGCGGGAAGCTTTCTTT	CASSLAGEREAFF
-	-	18	TRBV11-2	TRBJ2-6	TGTGCCAGCAGCTTAGTTCTGGCAGCGAGCTCTGGGGCCAACGTCCTGACTTTC	CASSLVLAASSGANVLTF
-	-	11	TRBV29-1	TRBJ1-1	TGCAGCGCCCAGTGGGGAGCTGAAGCTTTCTTT	CSAQWGAEAFF
TRBD1	-	15	TRBV10-3	TRBJ1-6	TGTGCCATCAGTGAGTCGAGACAGGGGGCTTCACCCCTCCACTTT	CAISESRQGASPLHF
TRBD1	-	16	TRBV6-1	TRBJ2-7	TGTGCCAGCAGTCGACAGGGGGGCGGGAGTGTTTACGAGCAGTACTTC	CASSRQGGGSVYEQYF
-	-	15	TRBV20-1	TRBJ2-6	TGCAGTGCCCACAGGGTCCTCTCTGGGGCCAACGTCCTGACTTTC	CSAHRVLSGANVLTF
-	-	14	TRBV5-1	TRBJ1-5	TGCGCCAGCAGCCCGGACGGGGGCAATCAGCCCCAGCATTTT	CASSPDGGNQPQHF
TRBD2	few	14	TRBV20-1	TRBJ2-5	TGCAGTGCTAGTCCAGCGGGGGTGCAAGAGACCCAGTACTTC	CSASPAGVQETQYF
TRBD1	-	16	TRBV9	TRBJ2-1	TGTGCCAGCAGCGTAGGACAGGGGGCCTCCTACAATGAGCAGTTCTTC	CASSVGQGASYNEQFF
TRBD1	-	12	TRBV29-1	TRBJ1-2	TGCAGCTCTTGGACAGGGGGCGCAGGCTACACCTTC	CSSWTGGAGYTF
-	-	17	TRBV3-1	TRBJ2-4	TGTGCCAGCAGCCAAGTTTCGGCAGGGGCTGGTATAAACATTCAGTACTTC	CASSQVSAGAGINIQYF
TRBD1	-	14	TRBV18	TRBJ2-7	TGTGCCAGCTCTCCGGGGACAGGACCCTACGAGCAGTACTTC	CASSPGTGPYEQYF
TRBD1	-	16	TRBV13	TRBJ2-1	TGTGCCAGCAAGTACCAGGGACAGCCCTCCTACAATGAGCAGTTCTTC	CASKYQGQPSYNEQFF
-	-	14	TRBV20-1	TRBJ2-1	TGCAGTGTGAGCGGAACAGGCTCCTACAATGAGCAGTTCTTC	CSVSGTGSYNEQFF
-	-	13	TRBV11-2	TRBJ2-5	TGTGCCAGCAGCTCCACTAGTACGGAGACCCAGTACTTC	CASSSTSTETQYF
TRBD1	-	14	TRBV30	TRBJ1-2	TGTGCCTCGATGACAGGGGCCTATTCAAATGGCTACACCTTC	CASMTGAYSNGYTF
-	-	13	TRBV11-2	TRBJ2-3	TGTGCCAGCAGTTTAGACACCACAGATACGCAGTATTTT	CASSLDTTDTQYF
-	-	14	TRBV20-1	TRBJ1-1	TGCAGTGCTAGACCGGGACACATGAACACTGAAGCTTTCTTT	CSARPGHMNTEAFF